Following are 14 T cell receptor beta chains from one sample sequenced in a study of T-cell reconstitution after alpha-beta-depleted transplantation in children (dated by TCRdb to 2016 to 2018). In the paper's terms, the treatment or condition label means: allogeneic hematopoietic cell transplantation with graft depleted of TCRalphabeta T cells and CD19 B cells. Preparation of the library involved PCR. The sequencer was an Illumina HiSeq 2500. To normalize quantification of the TCRbeta repertoire, the TCR libraries were built with molecular barcoding that relied on unique molecular identifiers. The public reads were quality trimmed at Q25 with fastp and then assembled into clones with MiXCR by TCRdb, keeping productive beta chains. Rows with one shared CDR3 protein collapse into an entry with the most common genes and DNA. Here the sample has 180,000 or so distinct CDR3 sequences; roughly 6.5% occur a single time. 4.5% of the sample comes from the top ten.

Here the sequenced sample was PBMCs, taken before TCRalphabeta/CD19-depleted stem cell transplant. The receptors were gathered from a girl under three years old with combined immunodeficiency, due to receive a stem cell transplant.

This clonotype was counted many times. The chain is built from TRBV20-1 and TRBJ2-7; no definite D call. This CDR3 has 13 amino acids. V shed 2 bases and J shed 0 bases, with 8 bases lying between them. Germline V gene lookup returns CDR1 DFQATT and CDR2 SNEGSKA (reference sequence). CDR3 sequence: CSARPGNSYEQYF. The CDR3 nucleotides read TGCAGTGCTAGACCCGGCAACTCCTACGAGCAGTACTTC.

This clonotype has at least ten counts. V is TRBV4-2 and J is TRBJ2-3; TRBD2 is a possible D gene (5 bases). V lost 0 bases to trimming and J lost 1 base, with 8 bases between them. CDR1 and CDR2 from the germline V gene are LGHNA and YNFKEQ. The CDR3 runs 15 residues. CDR3 in DNA: TGTGCCAGCAGCCAAGAGCCGAGGGGCACAGATACGCAGTATTTT. It encodes CASSQEPRGTDTQYF.

This clonotype showed up many times. The genes are TRBV19 and TRBJ2-4, with D tentatively TRBD1 or TRBD2 (5 bases each). From germline, CDR1 is LNHDA and CDR2 SQIVND (reference sequence). This CDR3 spans 12 amino acids. V lost 2 bases, J lost 9 bases, and 8 bases lay in between. The CDR3: CASSIRGTIQYF. CDR3 DNA: TGTGCCAGTAGTATAAGAGGGACCATTCAGTACTTC. Full variable domain (missing parts from reference TRBV19 and TRBJ2-4): DGGITQSPKYLFRKEGQNVTLSCEQNLNHDAMYWYRQDPGQGLRLIYYSQIVNDFQKGDIAEGYSVSREKKESFPLTVTSAQKNPTAFYLCASSIRGTIQYFGAGTRLSVL.

This clonotype was detected a few times. The V gene is TRBV4-3, the J gene TRBJ1-5, with D perhaps TRBD1 (6 bases). Germline V gene sequence: CDR1 LGHNA, CDR2 YSLEER. The V and J ends lost 0 bases and 3 bases respectively, with 12 bases between them. The CDR3 runs to 16 residues. This CDR3 reads CASSQDPGVDNQPQHF. The DNA of the CDR3 is TGCGCCAGCAGCCAAGATCCAGGGGTTGACAATCAGCCCCAGCATTTT.

This clonotype was found many times. The rearrangement uses TRBV7-6 and TRBJ1-5, with D maybe TRBD1 (5 bases). V dropped 5 bases and J dropped 0 bases, with 14 bases sitting between them. Germline V lookup: CDR1 SGHVS, CDR2 FNYEAQ. The CDR3 totals 16 residues. The DNA of the CDR3 is TGTGCCAGCAGCCTAGGAGGGGCGGTTAGCAATCAGCCCCAGCATTTT. It specifies CASSLGGAVSNQPQHF.

This clonotype was found many times. CDR3 sequence: CASSQDLRIQFF. Written as DNA, the CDR3 is TGTGCCAGCAGCCAAGACCTTCGGATACAGTTCTTC. This sequence joins TRBV14 and TRBJ2-1; D not resolved. The CDR3 loop spans 12 amino acids. Trimming removed 0 bases from V and 13 bases from J, with 10 bases in between. Germline V gives CDR1 SGHDN, CDR2 FVKESK.

This clonotype was detected ten times or more. The rearrangement uses TRBV2 and TRBJ2-5; no reliable D call. CDR3 size: 14 residues. Germline CDR1 is SNHLY and CDR2 is FYNNEI. The ends were cut back, 7 bases at V and 5 bases at J, with 17 bases in the middle. The CDR3 DNA is TGTGCCAGCACTCTGGGGTTCTTTGTGGAGACCCAGTACTTC. It encodes CASTLGFFVETQYF.

The genes are TRBV11-1 and TRBJ2-4; D gene uncertain. The V gene's germline CDR1 is SGHAT and CDR2 FQDESV (reference sequence). The CDR3 spans 18 residues. The V end lost 11 bases, the J end lost 0 bases, and 26 bases lay between the germline ends. The CDR3 here is CALSLGGAAWLAKNIQYF. The CDR3 DNA reads TGTGCCCTCAGTTTGGGCGGTGCGGCATGGCTAGCCAAAAACATTCAGTACTTC.

The sample holds many counts of this clonotype. V and J are TRBV29-1 and TRBJ1-5; 7 bases match TRBD1. The CDR3 extends over 12 amino acids. V lost 6 bases, J lost 3 bases, and 2 bases stayed unmatched. Germline V CDR1 and CDR2: SQVTM, ANQGSEA. The CDR3 is CSVGQDNQPQHF. The DNA for the CDR3 is TGCAGCGTAGGACAGGACAATCAGCCCCAGCATTTT.

This clonotype was found many times. The chain employs TRBV7-6 and TRBJ2-2; 8 bases match TRBD2. This CDR3 contains 23 residues. V lost 0 bases and J lost 1; bases outside the gene matches: 22. Germline V CDR1 and CDR2: SGHVS, FNYEAQ. The DNA for the CDR3 is TGTGCCAGCAGCTTAGCGTCGGGGGGGGTGACGGCTACTTCCGATTGGAACACCGGGGAGCTGTTTTTT. Protein sequence: CASSLASGGVTATSDWNTGELFF.

This clonotype was picked up many times. V and J are TRBV27 and TRBJ2-7, with D unresolved. CDR1 and CDR2 (germline): MNHEY, SMNVEV (reference sequence). The germline V and J ends were trimmed by 5 bases and 2 bases, with 13 bases remaining between them. This CDR3 has 14 residues. The CDR3 sequence: CASSPFQRPYEQYF. The CDR3 DNA reads as TGTGCCAGCAGTCCCTTCCAGAGGCCCTACGAGCAGTACTTC.

This clonotype occurred many times. The DNA of the CDR3 is TGTGCCACCAGTGATCCCTTCTCTGTCGGCGGGACCCCCTCCTACAATGAGCAGTTCTTC. This codes for CATSDPFSVGGTPSYNEQFF. The rearrangement joins TRBV24-1 to TRBJ2-1, with D perhaps TRBD2 (6 bases). The CDR3 contains 20 residues. Per germline, CDR1 KGHDR and CDR2 SFDVKD. With 3 bases removed from V and 0 bases from J, the gap between germline ends came to 23 bases.

This clonotype has at least ten counts. The chain recombines TRBV3-1 with TRBJ2-1; 9 positions match TRBD2. Germline V CDR1 and CDR2: LGHDT, YNNKEL (reference sequence). J lost 2 bases, V lost 4 bases, and 9 bases had no gene match. This CDR3 is built from 17 residues. CDR3 sequence reads: CASSLRKLAGPYNEQFF. CDR3 in DNA: TGTGCCAGCAGCCTGCGAAAACTAGCGGGCCCCTACAATGAGCAGTTCTTC.

This clonotype was picked up many times. DNA for the CDR3: TGTGCCAGCAGTTTATCGGGCAGCAATGAGCAGTTCTTC. It codes for CASSLSGSNEQFF. The rearrangement uses TRBV27 and TRBJ2-1; D gene unclear. The ends were cut back, 0 bases at V and 6 bases at J, with 6 bases in the middle. Germline V lookup: CDR1 MNHEY, CDR2 SMNVEV (reference sequence). CDR3 length equals 13 residues.